These 27 T cell receptor beta chains originate from one sample sequenced in a study of post-analysis software for immune sequencing data. Findings and limits, study-wide: Higher frequency in patients than in controls was seen for about five TRBV segments, with TRBV5-6, TRBV5-1 and TRBV20-1 among them.

Their antigens are not known. Unique molecular identifiers were carried by the TCR beta cDNA libraries. TCRdb analysed the PCR reads with MiXCR anew, one entry per CDR3 protein. The data show over 250,000 distinct CDR3 sequences, 30% to 45% seen once. Sequenced input: blood. The receptors were sampled from a girl between 5 and 17 years old with multiple sclerosis.

Many counts were recorded for this clonotype. V is TRBV4-2 and J is TRBJ2-4, with a tentative D call TRBD2 (5 bases). The CDR3 extends over 18 amino acids. Trimming cost V 1 base and J 1 base, with 17 bases left between them. Germline V CDR1 and CDR2: LGHNA, YNFKEQ. The DNA for the CDR3 is TGTGCCAGCAGCCAAGGGGTTACTAACGGGGAGGCCAAAAACATTCAGTACTTC. This codes for CASSQGVTNGEAKNIQYF.

The chain combines TRBV5-1 with TRBJ2-7, with a weak D call TRBD2 (6 bases). Trimming stripped 7 bases from V and 3 bases from J, with 8 bases between. Germline V gene data show CDR1 as SGHRS and CDR2 as YFSETQ. The CDR3 loop spans 11 amino acids. CDR3 residues: CASAGHYEQYF. For the CDR3, the DNA is TGCGCCAGCGCGGGGCACTACGAGCAGTACTTC.

This clonotype was seen a handful of times. A much larger clone sits a single nucleotide away, making a read error possible. The rearrangement joins TRBV20-1 to TRBJ2-7; 11 positions match TRBD2. The ends lost 1 base at V and 7 bases at J; junction bases unmatched: 6. Per germline, CDR1 DFQATT and CDR2 SNEGSKA (reference sequence). CDR3 length: 14 residues. CDR3 sequence reads: CSARGSGRVNEQYF. CDR3 coding DNA: TGCAGTGCTAGAGGTAGCGGGAGGGTCAATGAGCAGTACTTC.

This clonotype was recorded at least ten times. J is TRBJ2-3 and V is TRBV12-3 or TRBV12-4; TRBD2 matches 11 bases. V was clipped by 8 bases and J by 5 bases; unmatched bases: 9. The CDR3 consists of 15 residues. This CDR3 reads CASRVLAGARDTQYF. The DNA for the CDR3 is TGTGCCAGCCGGGTACTAGCGGGGGCCCGAGATACGCAGTATTTT.

The table lists this clonotype with a few counts. The gene calls are TRBV12-3 or TRBV12-4 and TRBJ1-1, with no clear D. Trimming stripped 5 bases from V and 1 base from J, with 8 bases between. The CDR3 is 13 residues long. CDR3 loop: CASSTQQNTEAFF. The CDR3 coding sequence is TGTGCCAGCAGTACGCAGCAGAACACTGAAGCTTTCTTT.

The rearrangement joins TRBV3-1 to TRBJ1-2; 11 nucleotides line up with TRBD1. From germline, CDR1 is LGHDT and CDR2 YNNKEL (reference sequence). Trimming removed 2 bases from V and 5 bases from J; junction bases left unmatched: 7. The CDR3 covers 16 residues. Here the CDR3 DNA reads TGTGCCAGCAGCCAAACCCCCGGGACAGGGGGATATGGCTACACCTTC. This sequence encodes CASSQTPGTGGYGYTF.

V is TRBV5-1 and J is TRBJ2-5; D may match TRBD1 or TRBD2 (6 bases each). CDR3 length: 16 amino acids. Germline CDR1 reads SGHRS; CDR2 reads YFSETQ. V was pared by 4 bases and J by 4 bases, with 20 bases between. CDR3 sequence (DNA): TGCGCCAGCAGCATGGTGCCCGGGGGCGGGGTAGAGACCCAGTACTTC. Its translation: CASSMVPGGGVETQYF.

V and J are TRBV5-1 and TRBJ2-7; maybe TRBD1 (6 bases). This CDR3 comprises 14 residues. The germline CDR1 and CDR2 sequences are SGHRS and YFSETQ. The V end was cut by 4 bases, the J end by 0 bases, with 11 bases between. CDR3 nucleotide sequence: TGCGCCAGCAGCCCTGACAGGCACTCCTACGAGCAGTACTTC. This sequence encodes CASSPDRHSYEQYF.

With respect to this clonotype: A single base separates this from a much larger clone, so it may be a read error. The chain employs TRBV12-3 or TRBV12-4 and TRBJ1-2; D is unclear. Trimming removed 3 bases at V and 10 bases at J, with 12 bases between. The CDR3 totals 12 residues. CDR3 in DNA: TGTGCCAGCAGTTTGTCGGACTACGACTACACCTTC. It codes for CASSLSDYDYTF.

This rearrangement joins TRBV5-1 to TRBJ2-6, with D unresolved. V shed 4 bases and J shed 0 bases, with 8 bases lying between them. CDR1 SGHRS and CDR2 YFSETQ come from the germline V gene. The CDR3 spans 15 residues. The CDR3 coding sequence is TGCGCCAGCAGCACCGGCACCTCTGGGGCCAACGTCCTGACTTTC. Its protein is CASSTGTSGANVLTF.

The V and J genes are TRBV19 and TRBJ1-5, with TRBD1 matching over 7 bases. This CDR3 region has 16 residues. Germline V lookup: CDR1 LNHDA, CDR2 SQIVND (reference sequence). With V trimmed by 1 base and J by 3 bases, 6 bases remained unmatched. DNA for the CDR3: TGTGCCAGTAGTATAGGGCAGGGGGAAATCAATCAGCCCCAGCATTTT. This encodes CASSIGQGEINQPQHF.

V usage is TRBV20-1 and J usage is TRBJ2-5; 7 bases fit TRBD1. Per the germline V gene, CDR1 is DFQATT and CDR2 is SNEGSKA (reference sequence). The CDR3 covers 13 residues. J lost 1 base, V lost 3 bases, and 2 bases had no gene match. DNA of the CDR3: TGCAGTGCTAGTTCAGGGGGCCAAGAGACCCAGTACTTC. Translated, it gives CSASSGGQETQYF.

The genes are TRBV15 and TRBJ1-4; D gene uncertain. Germline-derived CDR1 and CDR2 are LNHNV and YYDKDF (reference sequence). The CDR3 runs 15 residues. V was clipped by 0 bases and J by 3 bases, with 8 bases between them. The CDR3 region is CATSRDRGPNEKLFF. DNA for the CDR3: TGTGCCACCAGCAGAGATAGAGGCCCTAATGAAAAACTGTTTTTT.

V usage is TRBV5-5 and J usage is TRBJ1-1; TRBD1 agrees at 7 bases. There are 15 residues in the CDR3. In germline, CDR1 is SGHKS, CDR2 YYEKEE (reference sequence). With 4 bases clipped from V and 0 bases from J, the junction kept 6 bases outside the gene matches. The CDR3: CASSVLTGLNTEAFF. CDR3 bases: TGTGCCAGCAGCGTTCTGACAGGGCTGAACACTGAAGCTTTCTTT.

This clonotype was seen just once. The chain recombines TRBV5-4 with TRBJ2-1, with D tentatively TRBD2 (6 bases). The CDR3 length is 14 residues. V gave up 0 bases and J gave up 7 bases, with 11 bases separating them. Germline CDR1 SGHNT, CDR2 YYREEE (reference sequence). CDR3 nucleotide sequence: TGTGCCAGCAGCTTGGTGGGGGGAAAGAATGAGCAGTTCTTC. Its translation is CASSLVGGKNEQFF.

This chain uses TRBV5-6 with TRBJ2-7; D call uncertain. Germline loops: CDR1 SGHDT, CDR2 YYEEEE. Trimming removed 5 bases from V and 0 bases from J, with 12 bases in between. The CDR3 extends over 14 amino acids. The CDR3 protein is CASSIGRPSYEQYF. DNA of the CDR3: TGTGCCAGCAGTATCGGCCGTCCCTCCTACGAGCAGTACTTC.

This clonotype appeared many times. The chain carries TRBV20-1 and TRBJ2-5, with 7 bases identical to TRBD2. Germline V CDR1 and CDR2: DFQATT, SNEGSKA (reference sequence). V trimming: 0 bases; J trimming: 3 bases; junction bases outside the gene matches: 10. CDR3 length: 16 amino acids. The CDR3, as DNA: TGCAGTGCTAGAGAGGGGTTGGTGGGGGGGAAAGAGACCCAGTACTTC. Translating it yields CSAREGLVGGKETQYF.

About this clonotype: This may be a read error: a much more frequent sequence differs by one nucleotide. The CDR3 does not close with the conserved phenylalanine or tryptophan, likely indicating a read error. The CDR3 DNA reads as TGTGCCAGCAGCTTGGAGGGAGTAGGTACGCAGTATATT. It specifies CASSLEGVGTQYI. The chain employs TRBV5-4 and TRBJ2-3; the D gene is possibly TRBD2 (5 bases). From germline, CDR1 is SGHNT and CDR2 YYREEE (reference sequence). The CDR3 has 13 amino acids. V was cut by 0 bases and J by 8 bases, with 10 bases left in between.

The V and J genes are TRBV5-1 and TRBJ2-5; D is perhaps TRBD2 (5 bases). The end of the DNA fits TRBJ2-7 better, so the J call may be wrong. Germline-derived CDR1 and CDR2 are SGHRS and YFSETQ. This CDR3 is built from 13 residues. In DNA form, the CDR3 reads TGCGCCAGCAGCTCCGGGATCCGTTACGAGCAGTACTTC. Translated: CASSSGIRYEQYF.

The chain uses TRBV27 and TRBJ2-1; no firm D call. CDR3 length: 14 residues. Trimming took 1 base from V and 7 from J, leaving 11 bases between them. In germline, CDR1 is MNHEY, CDR2 SMNVEV (reference sequence). The CDR3 region is CASSLLRYSNEQFF. The CDR3 region has the DNA TGTGCCAGCAGTTTATTGCGGTATTCTAATGAGCAGTTCTTC.

As to this clonotype: A much larger clone is a single base away; this may be a read error. The V call is TRBV12-3 or TRBV12-4, the J call TRBJ2-7; D ambiguous. V was clipped by 6 bases and J by 9 bases, with 21 bases between them. There are 14 residues in the CDR3. CDR3 nucleotide sequence: TGTGCCAGCAGCCCCGTCGGTACCGAGCCGAGGCAGTACTTC. This encodes CASSPVGTEPRQYF.

The chain has TRBV7-9 and TRBJ2-3; weak D call: TRBD2 (5 bases). The CDR3 consists of 17 residues. In germline, CDR1 is SEHNR, CDR2 FQNEAQ (reference sequence). The V end lost 1 base, the J end lost 2 bases, and 16 bases lay between the germline ends. The CDR3, as DNA: TGTGCCAGCAGCTTAGGAGGCGGGCGGTCGTTCACAGATACGCAGTATTTT. Amino acid sequence: CASSLGGGRSFTDTQYF.

This clonotype showed up just once. A junction end diverges from the germline sequence, so it may reflect a read error. This chain connects TRBV14 to TRBJ2-5; D not resolved. The V gene's germline CDR1 is SGHDN and CDR2 FVKESK. The CDR3 covers 14 residues. CDR3 sequence: CVSSQEVYQETQYF. Here the CDR3 DNA reads TGTGTCAGCAGCCAAGAAGTGTACCAAGAGACCCAGTACTTC.

The gene calls are TRBV20-1 and TRBJ2-1; TRBD2 matches at 9 bases. Judging by the DNA end, TRBJ2-7 fits better; the J call may be wrong. Germline values: CDR1 DFQATT, CDR2 SNEGSKA (reference sequence). The CDR3 has 17 amino acids. The CDR3 DNA follows: TGCAGTGCTAGAGATTCCAGCGGGAGGAGAATGTACAATGAGCAGTACGTC. Translating gives CSARDSSGRRMYNEQYV.

Worth noting for this clonotype: This clone may be a read error of a much larger clone one base away. This chain uses TRBV5-1 with TRBJ2-1; the match to TRBD2 covers 7 bases. The better agreement between TRBJ2-7 and the DNA end casts doubt on the J call. Germline CDR1 and CDR2: SGHRS and YFSETQ. The CDR3 is made up of 16 amino acids. The CDR3 DNA reads TGCGCCAGCAGCTTGGGGGGCGGGAGTGCCCACAATGAGCAGTACTTC. It yields the protein CASSLGGGSAHNEQYF.

This clonotype has at least ten counts. The V gene is TRBV12-3 or TRBV12-4, the J gene TRBJ1-1; tentatively, D is TRBD1 (5 bases). Trimming took off 1 base at V and 4 bases at J, with 13 bases between the two ends. The CDR3 has 15 residues. The CDR3 protein is CASSLGGQGTTEAFF. For the CDR3, the DNA is TGTGCCAGCAGTTTAGGTGGGCAGGGCACCACTGAAGCTTTCTTT.

A note on this clonotype: Its ends do not fully match the called genes, so a read error is possible. The V gene is TRBV29-1, the J gene TRBJ1-2; no reliable D call. Germline-derived CDR1 and CDR2 are SQVTM and ANQGSEA. The CDR3 has 12 amino acids. The DNA of the CDR3 is TGCCGCGTTGCGGGTCAGAACTATGGCTACACCTTC. Translation: CRVAGQNYGYTF.